The 31 T cell receptor beta chains given below trace back to one sample, sequenced in a study of PD-L1 blockade in urothelial cancer. Time point defined: peripheral blood 6 weeks after treatment start. Produced via immunoSEQ multiplex PCR; TCRdb's table is partial and in-frame only. The table has around 100,000 clones, approximately 90% seen once. Here the sequenced sample was PBMCs, taken around atezolizumab (anti-PD-L1) treatment. The receptors shown here come from a man aged 55 to 69 with urothelial cancer.

This clone is a singleton in its sample. V and J are TRBV23-1 and TRBJ1-3; 7 nucleotides match TRBD1. TRBV23-1 is identified as an open reading frame with a role that is uncertain. V trimming: 4 bases; J trimming: 0 bases; junction bases outside the gene matches: 18. This CDR3 is built from 20 residues. The DNA of the CDR3 is TGCGCCAGCAGTCGTTCCGGGACAGTTCCGGGCGAGGACTCTGGAAACACCATATATTTT. It yields the protein CASSRSGTVPGEDSGNTIYF.

The chain recombines TRBV18 with TRBJ1-4; no clear D. The CDR3 totals 13 residues. Germline V lookup: CDR1 KGHSH, CDR2 LQKENI. V was cut by 5 bases and J by 7 bases, with 11 bases left in between. CDR3 protein: CASSIPPGEKLFF. CDR3 nucleotides: TGTGCCAGCTCAATCCCTCCGGGTGAAAAACTGTTTTTT.

The gene calls are TRBV11-3 and TRBJ2-6, with unresolved D. The germline V gene has CDR1 SGHNT and CDR2 YENEEA. The length of the CDR3 is 15 residues. Trimming cost V 6 bases and J 4 bases, with 13 bases left between them. The CDR3 loop reads CASSDQAAGANVLTF. The CDR3 nucleotides read TGTGCCAGCAGTGATCAGGCTGCCGGGGCCAACGTCCTGACTTTC.

The chain couples TRBV5-1 to TRBJ2-5; no clear D gene. This CDR3 has 14 amino acids. CDR1 and CDR2 from the germline V gene are SGHRS and YFSETQ. V dropped 0 bases and J dropped 5 bases, with 11 bases sitting between them. CDR3 loop: CASSLGPEEETQYF. The CDR3 DNA reads as TGCGCCAGCAGCTTGGGCCCTGAGGAGGAGACCCAGTACTTC.

With regard to this clone: Other DNA sequences from this sample encode an identical CDR3 as well. The chain joins TRBV28 to TRBJ1-2; tentatively, D is TRBD1 (6 bases). The V gene lost 2 bases and the J gene lost 2 bases, with 6 bases spanning the gap. The CDR3 consists of 13 residues. Germline CDR1 and CDR2: MDHEN and SYDVKM. The CDR3 DNA sequence: TGTGCCAGCAGTTTAACAGGGAACTATGGCTACACCTTC. Translated, it gives CASSLTGNYGYTF.

The chain combines TRBV7-7 with TRBJ2-1, with TRBD2 matching 12 bases. V was clipped by 5 bases and J by 7 bases; unmatched bases: 6. This CDR3 contains 15 residues. Germline loops: CDR1 SSHAT, CDR2 FNYEAQ (reference sequence). The CDR3 nucleotides are TGTGCCAGCAGCCAACTAGCGGGGGGCCGTAATGAGCAGTTCTTC. It translates to CASSQLAGGRNEQFF.

This rearrangement joins TRBV7-2 to TRBJ1-4; D gene unclear. Germline V lookup: CDR1 SGHTA, CDR2 FQGNSA. CDR3 size: 13 residues. Deletions cut 1 base from V and 10 bases from J, with 10 bases between. This chain's CDR3 is CASSLEGRGKLFF. The DNA of the CDR3 is TGTGCCAGCAGCTTAGAAGGTCGAGGAAAACTGTTTTTT.

The V and J genes are TRBV19 and TRBJ1-5; no clear D. Trimming shortened V by 3 bases and J by 2 bases, and 11 bases separated the two germline ends. Germline CDR1 is LNHDA and CDR2 is SQIVND (reference sequence). This CDR3 comprises 15 residues. CDR3 region: CASSMSKGGNQPQHF. DNA for the CDR3: TGTGCCAGTAGTATGAGCAAGGGAGGCAATCAGCCCCAGCATTTT.

J is TRBJ1-5 and V is TRBV27; weak D call: TRBD1 (5 bases). V dropped 0 bases and J dropped 9 bases, with 15 bases sitting between them. This CDR3 has 15 amino acids. Germline V gene lookup returns CDR1 MNHEY and CDR2 SMNVEV (reference sequence). The DNA for the CDR3 is TGTGCCAGCAGTTTATCGCTGGGGCCCGATGGGCCCCAGCATTTT. This translates into CASSLSLGPDGPQHF.

V gene TRBV28 combines with J gene TRBJ2-7, with TRBD1 matching 11 bases. The CDR3 runs 15 residues. Per the germline V gene, CDR1 is MDHEN and CDR2 is SYDVKM. V lost 6 bases to trimming and J lost 5 bases; unmatched junction nucleotides: 9. The CDR3 DNA reads TGTGCCAGCAGCACTGGGGGACAGGGGGGCGACGAGCAGTACTTC. Protein sequence: CASSTGGQGGDEQYF. The full variable domain, completed using reference TRBV28 and TRBJ2-7, is DVKVTQSSRYLVKRTGEKVFLECVQDMDHENMFWYRQDPGLGLRLIYFSYDVKMKEKGDIPEGYSVSREKKERFSLILESASTNQTSMYLCASSTGGQGGDEQYFGPGTRLTVT.

V is TRBV11-1 and J is TRBJ1-2; possible D gene TRBD1, 6 bases. There are 16 residues in the CDR3. Germline lookup yields CDR1 SGHAT and CDR2 FQDESV (reference sequence). The germline V and J ends were trimmed by 3 bases and 6 bases, with 20 bases remaining between them. CDR3 coding DNA: TGTGCCAGCAGCTTCGGGCAGGGGCTCGTGGGCGATGGCTACACCTTC. Amino acids: CASSFGQGLVGDGYTF.

The V gene is TRBV5-1, the J gene TRBJ2-1, with a possible D match to TRBD2 (6 bases). There are 15 residues in the CDR3. The germline V gene encodes CDR1 SGHRS and CDR2 YFSETQ. Between the trimmed V and J ends, which lost 0 bases and 4 bases, there was a span of 11 bases. For the CDR3, the DNA is TGCGCCAGCAGCTTGGTCTCGGGAGCTTACAATGAGCAGTTCTTC. It codes for CASSLVSGAYNEQFF. The entire variable domain, with the rest obtained from reference TRBV5-1 and TRBJ2-1, is as follows: KAGVTQTPRYLIKTRGQQVTLSCSPISGHRSVSWYQQTPGQGLQFLFEYFSETQRNKGNFPGRFSGRQFSNSRSEMNVSTLELGDSALYLCASSLVSGAYNEQFFGPGTRLTVL.

This clone was observed a few times. The chain carries TRBV10-3 and TRBJ2-2; maybe TRBD2 (5 bases). Germline lookup yields CDR1 ENHRY and CDR2 SYGVKD. CDR3 length equals 14 residues. Trimming stripped 9 bases from V and 2 bases from J, with 13 bases between. The CDR3 region is CAITRAGNTGELFF. The CDR3 DNA sequence: TGTGCCATAACCCGGGCGGGTAACACCGGGGAGCTGTTTTTT.

The V and J genes are TRBV7-2 and TRBJ2-5, with TRBD2 identical over 13 bases. CDR3 length: 14 residues. Germline loops: CDR1 SGHTA, CDR2 FQGNSA. V lost 4 bases, J lost 5 bases, and 1 base stayed unmatched. The CDR3 reads CASSSGLAGETQYF. In DNA form, the CDR3 reads TGTGCCAGCAGCTCGGGACTAGCGGGGGAGACCCAGTACTTC.

V and J are TRBV18 and TRBJ1-5; TRBD1 matches at 9 bases. Per the germline V gene, CDR1 is KGHSH and CDR2 is LQKENI. The CDR3 is made up of 15 amino acids. The J segment lost 1 base and the V segment lost 6 bases, leaving 4 bases of the junction unmatched. CDR3 bases: TGTGCCAGCTCGCCCGGGACAGGGAGCAATCAGCCCCAGCATTTT. This encodes CASSPGTGSNQPQHF. Together with reference TRBV18 and TRBJ1-5, the CDR3 gives the full variable domain: NAGVMQNPRHLVRRRGQEARLRCSPMKGHSHVYWYRQLPEEGLKFMVYLQKENIIDESGMPKERFSAEFPKEGPSILRIQQVVRGDSAAYFCASSPGTGSNQPQHFGDGTRLSIL.

This clone was seen a handful of times. CDR3 nucleotide sequence: TGCGCCAGCAGCTTGAACGGGGGTACGGATGAAAAACTGTTTTTT. This gives the protein CASSLNGGTDEKLFF. The rearrangement uses TRBV5-1 and TRBJ1-4, with D perhaps TRBD1 (5 bases). There are 15 residues in the CDR3. Germline CDR1 reads SGHRS; CDR2 reads YFSETQ. Trimming removed 1 base at V and 6 bases at J, with 13 bases between.

The chain carries TRBV4-2 and TRBJ2-3; 7 bases align to TRBD2. Looked up from germline, CDR1 is LGHNA and CDR2 is YNFKEQ. V dropped 7 bases and J dropped 0; count of bases not matched to a gene: 7. The CDR3 totals 15 residues. The chain's CDR3 is CASKAGTTSTDTQYF. DNA of the CDR3: TGTGCCAGCAAAGCCGGGACTACTAGCACAGATACGCAGTATTTT.

V gene TRBV4-2 combines with J gene TRBJ2-1, with 9 bases matching TRBD1. J gave up 8 bases and V 1 base, and 15 bases lay outside the gene matches. Looked up from germline, CDR1 is LGHNA and CDR2 is YNFKEQ. This CDR3 spans 18 amino acids. In nucleotides, the CDR3 is TGTGCCAGCAGCCAAGGGGGTTCCCGACAGGGGGGCGTTGATGAGCAGTTCTTC. Residues: CASSQGGSRQGGVDEQFF.

This chain connects TRBV30 to TRBJ2-5; D unresolved. In germline, CDR1 is GTSNPN, CDR2 SVGIG (reference sequence). The CDR3 spans 14 residues. V gave up 3 bases and J gave up 5 bases, with 16 bases separating them. CDR3 bases: TGTGCCTGGAGGAGCCTATCCACGTCGGAGACCCAGTACTTC. Translating gives CAWRSLSTSETQYF.

The V call is TRBV6-1, the J call TRBJ2-2; the D gene is possibly TRBD2 (5 bases). The germline gives CDR1 MNHNS, CDR2 SASEGT. This CDR3 is built from 15 residues. Trimming shortened V by 5 bases and J by 1 base, and 11 bases separated the two germline ends. Here the CDR3 reads CASSPKAGNTGELFF. The CDR3 DNA sequence: TGTGCCAGCAGTCCGAAGGCGGGGAACACCGGGGAGCTGTTTTTT.

The V call is TRBV4-1, the J call TRBJ2-1; 9 bases match TRBD2. This CDR3 has 16 amino acids. Germline CDR1 and CDR2: MGHRA and YSYEKL. V gave up 4 bases and J gave up 1 base; unmatched junction bases: 5. The CDR3 loop is CASSLLAGASYNEQFF. The CDR3 region has the DNA TGCGCCAGCAGCCTATTAGCGGGAGCTTCCTACAATGAGCAGTTCTTC.

The rearrangement joins TRBV7-2 to TRBJ1-3; D is unclear. Trimming took off 1 base at V and 0 bases at J, with 7 bases between the two ends. The length of the CDR3 is 15 residues. Germline CDR1 SGHTA, CDR2 FQGNSA. The DNA for the CDR3 is TGTGCCAGCAGCTTAGGGCGGGGCTCTGGAAACACCATATATTTT. Residues: CASSLGRGSGNTIYF.

The chain links TRBV4-3 to TRBJ2-2; D call uncertain. The CDR3 is 14 residues long. Between the trimmed V and J ends, which lost 0 bases and 6 bases, there was a span of 8 bases. Germline values: CDR1 LGHNA, CDR2 YSLEER. CDR3 sequence: CASSQELVAGELFF. CDR3 nucleotide sequence: TGCGCCAGCAGCCAAGAACTTGTGGCCGGGGAGCTGTTTTTT.

The chain combines TRBV10-1 with TRBJ2-1; possible D gene TRBD2, 6 bases. V was cut by 7 bases and J by 5 bases, with 21 bases left in between. CDR1 and CDR2 from the germline V gene are WNHNN and SYGVQD (reference sequence). This CDR3 region has 16 residues. The CDR3 DNA reads as TGCGCCAGCACTCTTATTGGAGGGATTGGACACAATGAGCAGTTCTTC. Its translation is CASTLIGGIGHNEQFF.

V usage is TRBV2 and J usage is TRBJ1-2; 10 bases map to TRBD1. Germline V gene data show CDR1 as SNHLY and CDR2 as FYNNEI. The V and J ends lost 3 bases and 5 bases, in that order; junction bases with no gene match: 3. This CDR3 spans 14 amino acids. The CDR3: CASSEDRGAYGYTF. Here the CDR3 DNA reads TGTGCCAGCAGTGAGGACAGGGGGGCATATGGCTACACCTTC.

The V and J genes are TRBV11-3 and TRBJ2-7; 9 positions agree with TRBD1. CDR3 length: 14 amino acids. The V segment lost 6 bases and the J segment 5 bases; nucleotides outside the gene matches: 8. Germline V gene lookup returns CDR1 SGHNT and CDR2 YENEEA. The CDR3 DNA sequence: TGTGCCAGCAGTTGGGGGGGACAGGGAAACGAGCAGTACTTC. It yields the protein CASSWGGQGNEQYF.

This sequence joins TRBV7-9 and TRBJ1-1; D is possibly TRBD1 (6 bases). The germline V and J ends were trimmed by 4 bases and 3 bases, with 12 bases remaining between them. CDR3 length equals 14 residues. Germline CDR1 SEHNR, CDR2 FQNEAQ (reference sequence). CDR3 amino acids: CASSSQGSDTEAFF. The CDR3, as DNA: TGTGCCAGCAGCTCACAGGGAAGTGACACTGAAGCTTTCTTT.

This chain joins TRBV28 and TRBJ2-7; D is possibly TRBD2 (6 bases). V lost 2 bases, J lost 2 bases, and 13 bases lay in between. CDR3 length: 15 residues. The germline V gene has CDR1 MDHEN and CDR2 SYDVKM. The CDR3 DNA sequence: TGTGCCAGCAGTTTAGGGGGGAGCGACCCCTACGAGCAGTACTTC. Its protein is CASSLGGSDPYEQYF.

The gene calls are TRBV6-1 and TRBJ2-7, with 9 bases fitting TRBD2. V lost 2 bases to trimming and J lost 3 bases; unmatched junction nucleotides: 11. This CDR3 has 17 residues. From germline, CDR1 is MNHNS and CDR2 SASEGT. The CDR3 DNA follows: TGTGCCAGCAGTGAAAAACTCTCGAGCGGGGGGATCTACGAGCAGTACTTC. As protein: CASSEKLSSGGIYEQYF.

The chain joins TRBV11-2 to TRBJ2-1; D may be TRBD2 (5 bases). The CDR3 spans 17 residues. Trimming pared 2 bases from V and 0 bases from J, leaving 14 bases between. Germline-derived CDR1 and CDR2 are SGHAT and FQNNGV. The CDR3 loop reads CASSLRASHSSYNEQFF. For the CDR3, the DNA is TGTGCCAGCAGCTTAAGGGCTAGCCATAGCTCCTACAATGAGCAGTTCTTC.

The rearrangement uses TRBV7-2 and TRBJ1-1; 8 bases fit TRBD1. The V segment lost 0 bases and the J segment 5 bases; nucleotides outside the gene matches: 5. The CDR3 is 15 amino acids. Germline CDR1 and CDR2: SGHTA and FQGNSA. The CDR3 loop reads CASSLAQGVGTEAFF. DNA for the CDR3: TGTGCCAGCAGCTTAGCACAGGGGGTTGGTACTGAAGCTTTCTTT.